The source of this T cell receptor (beta chain) is a study of vaccination and CD4 T cells after COVID-19. Sequencing of the DNA from cultured CD4+ T cells was carried out with the Oncomine TCR Beta short-read assay. Once CD4+ T cells had been cultured, genomic DNA was extracted from them. TCRdb independently ran MiXCR on the PCR reads; one entry per CDR3 protein. The sample carries fewer than 20,000 distinct CDR3 sequences, around 28% recorded once. On this clonotype: Its antigen is currently unknown.

General observations from the study: Among convalescent patients, a median roughly 90% of reactive clones emerged only after vaccination.

J was trimmed by 4 bases and V by 2 bases; bases with no gene match: 7. Germline V gives CDR1 ENHRY, CDR2 SYGVKD. This CDR3 region has 15 residues. The treatment is: approximately 9-day PBMC culture with coronavirus spike peptide pools or control peptides (ViraFEST assay). Input material: cultured CD4+ T cells from blood. The chain is built from TRBV10-3 and TRBJ1-1, with 7 bases that match TRBD1. This clonotype originated in a human donor with COVID-19. CDR3 DNA: TGTGCCATCAGTGAGATGACAGGGATGTTCACTGAAGCTTTCTTT. The encoded protein is CAISEMTGMFTEAFF.